This entry concerns a single T cell receptor (beta chain). Different DNA sequences within this sample yield the same CDR3. CDR1 and CDR2 (germline): SGHTA, FQGNSA. The CDR3 is made up of 15 amino acids. Trimming stripped 5 bases from V and 1 base from J, with 14 bases between. TCRdb's copy holds only in-frame clones and misses some; the assay was immunoSEQ multiplex PCR. This sample has about 40,000 clones, with around 83% found just once. The sample is drawn from a study of blood T cell repertoires in COVID-19. The overall study: Material from acute and convalescent COVID-19 was sourced from the United States, Italy and Spain.

V gene TRBV7-2 combines with J gene TRBJ1-1; perhaps TRBD1 as D (5 bases). This sequence originates from a woman aged 55-75 years with acute or convalescent COVID-19. Input material: peripheral blood. CDR3 DNA sequence: TGTGCCAGCAGCCCTAGGGGAGGGCGGAACACTGAAGCTTTCTTT. Amino acid sequence: CASSPRGGRNTEAFF.